This TCR beta chain comes out of a study of blood T cell repertoires in COVID-19. Study-wide context: Sites in the United States, Italy and Spain provided acute and convalescent COVID-19 samples. Nucleic acid was either cDNA or gDNA, and it came from T cells, B-cell-depleted T cells, or PBMCs.

In the original processing: For nucleated cells, counts were estimated from reference gene primer amplification. Assay used: immunoSEQ multiplex PCR; TCRdb lists only in-frame clones, some missing. Clonal size and the V and J genes are those of that table, whereas D and trimming came from the DNA. This table holds about 68,000 clones, roughly 89% found once. The CDR3 totals 12 residues. Per the germline V gene, CDR1 is SQVTM and CDR2 is ANQGSEA. After removal of 1 base from V and 9 bases from J, the junction contained 4 bases not matched to a gene. The genes are TRBV29-1 and TRBJ2-3, with TRBD2 matching 7 bases. The receptor was derived from a man in his thirties or forties with acute or convalescent COVID-19. The material sequenced was peripheral blood. DNA of the CDR3: TGCAGCGTTGAAGCTAGCGGAAGCACGCAGTATTTT. It specifies CSVEASGSTQYF.